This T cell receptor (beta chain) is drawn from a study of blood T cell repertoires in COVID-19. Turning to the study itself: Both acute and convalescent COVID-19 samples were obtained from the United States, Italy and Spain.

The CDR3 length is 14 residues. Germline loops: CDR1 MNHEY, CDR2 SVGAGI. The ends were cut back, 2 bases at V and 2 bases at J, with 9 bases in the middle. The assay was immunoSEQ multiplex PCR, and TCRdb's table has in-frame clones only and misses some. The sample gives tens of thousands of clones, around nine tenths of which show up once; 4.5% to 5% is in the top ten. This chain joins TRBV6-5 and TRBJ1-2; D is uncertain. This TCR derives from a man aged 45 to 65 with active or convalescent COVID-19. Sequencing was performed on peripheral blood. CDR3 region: CASSYSGGNYGYTF. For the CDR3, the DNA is TGTGCCAGCAGTTACAGTGGCGGGAACTATGGCTACACCTTC.